This TCR beta chain was obtained from a study of T cells expressing NK-cell markers. As for the study in general: Researchers got TCR beta repertoires out of sorted CD3+CD56+NKG2C+, CD3+CD56+NKG2C- and CD3+CD56-NKG2C+ T cells. One of eight sequenced donors was HCMV-seronegative; the other seven were seropositive. Study results and limitations: Dominance of the CD3+CD56-NKG2C+ fraction by these clonotypes also held in a handful of donors.

With respect to this clonotype: Antigen unknown.

Germline CDR1 DFQATT, CDR2 SNEGSKA (reference sequence). The length of the CDR3 is 16 residues. Beta-chain TCR cDNA was generated via 5'RACE template switching with UMIs. TCRdb re-called the 5' RACE reads and gives one entry per CDR3 protein, without DNA. This sample contains roughly 430,000 distinct CDR3 sequences. The genes are TRBV20-1 and TRBJ2-2; TCRdb picks TRBD1, but there is no DNA to check that call. The TCR originated in a woman between 18 and 75 years old in good health. Sequencing used blood T cells: a sorted CD56 or NKG2C T cell subset, CD4+ or CD8+ T cells, or bulk PBMC T cells (not recorded which). CDR3 amino acids: CSARVSRGGNTGELFF.